This T cell receptor (beta chain) emerged from a study of T cell responses to AZD1222 COVID-19 vaccine. Germline V gene lookup returns CDR1 KGHSH and CDR2 LQKENI. V was shortened by 0 bases and J by 2 bases, with 10 bases between the two germline ends. This CDR3 comprises 15 residues. Turning to this clone: The antigen is undetermined.

Sequencing used immunoSEQ multiplex PCR; TCRdb keeps in-frame clones, though not all of them. The data contain 180,000 or so clones, about 92% of them singletons. Findings of the study overall: White British donors predominated, females outnumbered males, and clonal diversity was possibly underestimated. Nearly half of the spike-specific TCRs reportedly recognize variant regions that carry no mutations.

This receptor was obtained from an adult in good health. This sample comprised peripheral blood, obtained on day 0 of AZD1222 vaccination. V and J are TRBV18 and TRBJ1-2; D may be TRBD1 (6 bases). The CDR3 region is CASSPPDRPNYGYTF. The CDR3 DNA is TGTGCCAGCTCACCACCAGACAGGCCAAACTATGGCTACACCTTC.